This T cell receptor (beta chain) was profiled in a study of cytomegalovirus exposure and HLA in healthy donors (dated by TCRdb to 2016 to 2017). For the wider study: In an earlier analysis of under 600 of the donors, about 260 Gb of sequence data and 90 million to 120 million unique TCR beta sequences from about 180 million T cells were reported. A later analysis re-examined previously published TCR beta repertoires from more than 650 donors and added high-resolution HLA genotyping to investigate patterns of TCR occurrence. Roughly 300 gigabases of sequencing data and approximately 84 million unique TCR sequences were included in an early release covering roughly 600 HLA-typed donors. The study was designed to test whether signatures of past pathogen exposure could be identified by cataloging public T cell receptors. To decide whether each TCR beta V gene segment behaved as functional or pseudogenic, an earlier analysis of some 600 of the donors relied on high-throughput TCR beta sequencing. Every repertoire in the discovery cohort had been generated on one and the same sequencing platform. Rather than drawing on any new phenotypic data, the later analysis identified candidate immune exposures from TCR beta sequences and the way those sequences occurred across donors. Donor age, sex, ethnicity and CMV serostatus were compiled together with the repertoire data. Of the 398 genotyped donors, 65% to 90% were placed in the genetic ancestry cluster associated with self-reported Caucasian donors. A separate validation cohort of roughly 120 different subjects was used in addition to the roughly 640-subject first cohort. The number of typed donors differed by locus: roughly 629-630 for A, B, C, DRB1 and DQB1; approximately 520 for DQA1; around 610 for DPA1; and roughly 490 for DPB1. HLA typing covered class I and class II loci at four-digit resolution. To predict cytomegalovirus infection status, the study brought together high-throughput TCR immunosequencing, statistical association of individual TCRs with disease status, and machine learning. Several DR-DQ haplotypes were handled as single units for association and clustering because linkage in the cohort was strong. A later genetic analysis used genome-wide SNP genotypes for about 65% of the roughly 700 donors, treating that subset as a discovery cohort. Across approximately 400 genotyped donors of the cohort, an average of roughly 230,000 unique TCR beta nucleotide sequences per donor were sequenced, and 15% to 20% of those sequences were non-productive. The T cell repertoires of under 750 subjects were profiled by immunosequencing and related to cytomegalovirus serostatus. Broader findings and caveats from the paper: Specific HLA alleles were associated with 16,951 TCR beta sequences at a false discovery rate of 0.05 in a later analysis. An association between a missense DCLRE1C variant and V-gene and J-gene trimming of TCR beta chains was found in a later genetic analysis and replicated in an independent cohort. Because HLA typing was missing for some donors at each locus, association tests included only the typed subset. Linkage disequilibrium might explain the correlated functional status among segregating V segments, but an unknown experimental factor could not be ruled out. The classifier was reported to diagnose cytomegalovirus status with high specificity and sensitivity in both the original and validation cohorts. Compared with equally common non-associated chains, HLA-associated TCR beta chains in a later analysis were more clonally expanded and had lower generation probabilities. This cohort had only TCR beta chains sequenced, and the lack of alpha or paired-chain data limited which features could be detected. A further reported finding was that TCR beta sequences accurately predicted the HLA-A and HLA-B alleles for most subjects in the first cohort. Some IMGT-functional V segments, including TRBV6-2 and TRBV6-3, could not be told apart with the 87-base-pair reads, so those segments were excluded. The study listed 150 to 200 TCR beta chains as associated with cytomegalovirus. The only immune exposure information available for the cohort was CMV serostatus. Across donors, most TCR sequences were observed very rarely, whereas some public TCRs were present in many individuals. According to a later analysis, TCR association rates differed among HLA loci, with DRB1 alleles showing the most associated TCRs and HLA-C alleles showing the fewest. Broadly in line with IMGT annotations, most TCR beta V segments showed up in productive rearrangements about 87% or about 30% of the time in an earlier analysis of 450 to 600 of the donors. In a later analysis, most CMV-associated TCR beta chains were found to appear HLA-restricted, with HLA associations seemingly driven largely by CMV exposure. The authors suggested that the approach could potentially be extended to other disease states and immunological phenotypes. Because counts were too low, more than 15 rarely observed V segments, including chromosome 9 orphons, were excluded from the earlier analysis of around 640 of the donors. Roughly uniform sequencing depth across donors was assumed in presence/absence analyses, although this assumption may not hold. In vitro tests confirmed that a few of the cytomegalovirus-associated TCR beta chains recognize cytomegalovirus antigens. A cluster of highly shared sequence variants was judged likely to be a technical artifact of the sequencing pipeline. In a later genetic analysis, fewer N-insertions in productive TCRs were reported among donors in an Asian-associated ancestry cluster than the approximately 710-donor mean. According to a later analysis, parvovirus B19, influenza, CMV and Epstein-Barr virus appeared linked to several top co-occurrence clusters. Strong co-occurrence of HLA alleles, especially DR and DQ, made assigning TCR associations to individual alleles difficult.

Comment on this clone: Which antigen it targets is not known. Base qualities are missing; no much larger clone stands one base away.

Receptor libraries were prepared by the immunoSEQ multiplex PCR assay. For the multiplex PCR, a mixture combining 60 forward primers for TCR Vbeta segments and 13 reverse primers for TCR Jbeta segments was used. The CDR3 region of rearranged TCR beta genes was amplified from genomic DNA by a multiplex PCR assay. On the Illumina HiSeq System, the amplified TCR beta libraries were sequenced as 87-base-pair reads. Turning to the authors' computational methods: Across the 670 or so repertoires, a later analysis counted roughly 77 million unique TCR beta chains, around 10 million of which were shared by at least two donors. Raw reads were error-corrected and collapsed into unique sequences with a nearest-neighbor algorithm that merged closely related sequences to remove PCR and sequencing errors. Alignment of CDR3 sequences to IMGT reference sequences was used to assign V, D and J gene segments. For a sequence to be retained, a match of at least six nucleotides to both a V gene segment and a J gene segment was required. A rearrangement counted as productive if the CDR3 had no stop codons and remained in frame with V and J, and every other rearrangement counted as non-productive. CDR3 was defined according to IMGT convention as the region running from the second conserved V-encoded cysteine to the conserved J-encoded phenylalanine. The earlier analysis of about 590 of the donors excluded sequences that lacked an unambiguous match to a single V gene segment. An earlier analysis of 500 to 700 of the donors classified V segments as functional when productive rearrangements were above 56.7% and as segregating when the standard deviation between donors was above 5%. To diagnose cytomegalovirus status from the catalog of TCR beta chain sequences, a statistical classification framework was built. V and J gene assignment, in a later analysis, came from comparing TCR nucleotide sequences with IMGT/GENE-DB human TR gene sequences. Using the TCRdist pipeline, a later analysis assigned CDR3 sequences along with most-parsimonious VDJ recombination scenarios. In a later analysis, each TCR beta chain was defined by its CDR3 amino acid sequence together with its V-gene family, and reads without a unique V-gene family were excluded. A later analysis removed 592 highly shared, low-generation-probability nucleotide sequences to deal with suspected cross-contamination and a sequencing artifact. In a later analysis, a clonal expansion index was calculated for each public chain from normalized within-repertoire ranks of inferred template counts. In a later analysis, generation probabilities were computed using a VDJ recombination model fitted to out-of-frame rearrangements, and the results were checked against IGoR. In a later analysis, TCR-TCR, TCR-HLA and TCR-CMV co-occurrence was scored with hypergeometric tests, and a repertoire-size bias correction was applied to TCR pairs. False discovery rates were estimated in a later analysis by permuting HLA or CMV assignments 20 times. In a later analysis, co-occurring TCRs were grouped using DBSCAN, and TCRdist sequence similarity was added for clustering within HLA-allele-positive subsets. Repertoires with fewer than 30,000 or more than 120,000 public chains, plus five repertoires with anomalous nucleotide sharing, were excluded from co-occurrence clustering. Entries here come from immuneACCESS through TCRdb and include only in-frame sequences with V and J called. Some clones fail to appear in such tables; in the studies checked, an unresolved V gene covers under half of the shortfall, and the cause of the remainder is unknown. V, J and clone size reflect that table, while D and trimming were determined from the DNA. The sample table shows 130,000 to 150,000 clones, and roughly three quarters are seen once. The top ten hold 4% to 6% of the sample.

There are 14 amino acids in the CDR3, from cysteine to phenylalanine inclusive. CDR3 DNA is the only sequence kept; it has 42 bases, read in frame from the first base. In total, 630 or so healthy bone marrow donors made up the cohort. At the time of sampling, every cohort member was nominally healthy, though immune exposures that went unrecorded were likely present. The donor was CMV seronegative and belonged to the group of 350 or so seronegative cohort members. A peripheral blood sample was collected from each donor, and TCR beta sequencing was performed on peripheral blood mononuclear cells. Genomic DNA extraction from the blood cell samples was performed with the Qiagen DNeasy Blood Extraction Kit.

This chain is built from TRBV12-1 and TRBJ2-7; no DNA check was done on the table's D call, TRBD1. TRBV12-1 is recorded as a pseudogene. Material: PBMCs. This TCR was recovered from a woman in her forties or fifties in good health and CMV-seronegative. The DNA sequence follows: TGTGCCAGCAGCTCGGACAGGGGGCGAAGGGAGCAGTACTTC. This codes for CASSSDRGRREQYF.